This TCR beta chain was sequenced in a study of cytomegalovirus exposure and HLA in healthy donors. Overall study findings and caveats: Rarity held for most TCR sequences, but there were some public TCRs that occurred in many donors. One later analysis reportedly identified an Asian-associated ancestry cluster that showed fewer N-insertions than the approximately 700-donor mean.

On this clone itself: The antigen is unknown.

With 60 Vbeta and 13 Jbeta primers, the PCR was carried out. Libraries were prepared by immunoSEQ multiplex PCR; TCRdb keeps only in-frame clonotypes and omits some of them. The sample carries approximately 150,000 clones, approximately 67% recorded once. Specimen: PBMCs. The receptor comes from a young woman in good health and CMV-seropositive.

The CDR3 region is CASSPGAYEQYF. The CDR3 bases are TGTGCCAGTAGCCCCGGGGCCTACGAGCAGTACTTC. The V call is TRBV19, the J call TRBJ2-7; D might be TRBD2 (5 bases). The CDR3 has 12 amino acids. Looked up from germline, CDR1 is LNHDA and CDR2 is SQIVND (reference sequence). V gave up 6 bases and J gave up 2 bases, with 8 bases separating them.